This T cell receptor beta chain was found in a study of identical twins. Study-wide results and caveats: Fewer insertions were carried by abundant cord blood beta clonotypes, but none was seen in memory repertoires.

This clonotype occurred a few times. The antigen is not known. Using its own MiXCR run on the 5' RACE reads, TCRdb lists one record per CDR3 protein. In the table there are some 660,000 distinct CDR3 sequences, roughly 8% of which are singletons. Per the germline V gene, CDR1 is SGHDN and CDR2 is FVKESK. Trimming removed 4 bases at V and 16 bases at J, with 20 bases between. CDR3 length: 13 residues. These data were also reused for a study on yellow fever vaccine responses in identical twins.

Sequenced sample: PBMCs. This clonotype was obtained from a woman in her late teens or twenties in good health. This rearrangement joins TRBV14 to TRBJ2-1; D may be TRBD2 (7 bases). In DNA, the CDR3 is TGTGCCAGCAGCCTCACGATTCGGGGGGCGGAATTCTTC. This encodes CASSLTIRGAEFF.